One sample yielded the 9 T cell receptor beta chains listed below, sequenced in a study of CXCR3-negative and CXCR3-positive naive CD8 T cells. In preparing the TRB cDNA libraries, 5' RACE with UMI labels was used. No DNA is given; TCRdb re-called the 5' RACE reads and lists each CDR3 protein once. Recorded for this sample: about 53,000 distinct CDR3 sequences. Material for sequencing was naive CXCR3- CD8+ T cells from blood. Subset noted: CD45RO-CCR7+CD27+CD95- naive CD8+ T cells lacking CXCR3 (TNR3-). The receptors come from a human donor in good health. Some clones in this sample may be carry-over from other donors' samples.

The rearrangement uses TRBV29-1 and TRBJ2-3; TCRdb designates TRBD2, a call that cannot be tested without DNA. In germline, CDR1 is SQVTM, CDR2 ANQGSEA. The CDR3 is 14 residues long. Here the CDR3 reads CSAQGGRPTDTQYF.

This chain uses TRBV14 with TRBJ2-7; TCRdb's D call, TRBD1, is unchecked because there is no DNA. The CDR3 totals 16 residues. CDR1 and CDR2 (germline): SGHDN, FVKESK. CDR3 amino acids: CASSQEGPTGAYEQYF.

The chain couples TRBV4-3 to TRBJ1-2; TCRdb selects TRBD1, and the lack of DNA leaves this call unchecked. The CDR3 is made up of 15 amino acids. Germline CDR1 LGHNA, CDR2 YSLEER. This chain's CDR3 is CASSQDLGRGLGYTF.

The chain carries TRBV28 and TRBJ2-5; TCRdb gives TRBD2 as the D gene, but with no DNA this cannot be confirmed. This CDR3 is 15 amino acids long. Germline lookup yields CDR1 MDHEN and CDR2 SYDVKM. The CDR3 sequence is CASSTTEGGGETQYF.

The CDR3: CASSLVGNTEAFF. The rearrangement uses TRBV7-3 and TRBJ1-1. The CDR3 has 13 amino acids. Germline V gives CDR1 SGHTA, CDR2 FQGTGA.

This rearrangement joins TRBV25-1 to TRBJ2-1; lacking DNA, the TRBD2 call made by TCRdb goes unchecked. The germline gives CDR1 MGHDK, CDR2 SYGVNS. This CDR3 is 12 amino acids long. The CDR3 loop is CASTASVHEQFF.

This chain connects TRBV28 to TRBJ2-7; TCRdb returns TRBD1, unconfirmable since there is no DNA. This CDR3 has 16 residues. Germline V lookup: CDR1 MDHEN, CDR2 SYDVKM. CDR3 amino acids: CASSLPVRGGSYEQYF.

The chain joins TRBV6-2 or TRBV6-3 to TRBJ1-5. CDR3 size: 16 residues. In germline, CDR1 is MNHEY, CDR2 SVGEGT. CDR3 amino acids: CASSEGGAYGNQPQHF.

The chain is built from TRBV21-1 and TRBJ1-1; TCRdb's D gene call, TRBD1, goes unchecked for lack of DNA. TRBV21-1 is tagged as a pseudogene. This CDR3 comprises 14 residues. Here the CDR3 reads CASREKGQDTEAFF.